The T cell receptor (beta chain) described here comes from a study of cytomegalovirus exposure and HLA in healthy donors. Germline loops: CDR1 MDHEN, CDR2 SYDVKM. V gave up 8 bases and J gave up 7 bases, with 11 bases separating them. This CDR3 is built from 12 residues. The PCR employed 60 Vbeta primers together with 13 Jbeta primers. Using immunoSEQ multiplex PCR, the repertoire was profiled, and TCRdb retains in-frame clones only, with some absent. The repertoire has about 160,000 clones, around 82% of them found once; the top ten carry around 1.5%. The receptor comes from a male donor in good health and CMV-seronegative. The chain is built from TRBV28 and TRBJ2-2; tentatively, D is TRBD2 (5 bases). Sequenced material: PBMCs. The DNA of the CDR3 is TGTGCCAGCGGGCGGGTCAGCGGGGAGCTGTTTTTT. As protein: CASGRVSGELFF.